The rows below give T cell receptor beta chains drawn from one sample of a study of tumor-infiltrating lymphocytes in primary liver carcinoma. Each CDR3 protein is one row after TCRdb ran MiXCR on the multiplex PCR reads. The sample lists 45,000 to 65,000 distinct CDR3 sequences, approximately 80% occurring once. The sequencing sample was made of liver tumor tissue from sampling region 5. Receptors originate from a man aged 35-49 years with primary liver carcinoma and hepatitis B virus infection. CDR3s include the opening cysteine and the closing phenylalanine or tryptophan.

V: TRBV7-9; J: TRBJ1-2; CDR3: CVSSHTGGRGNYGYTF
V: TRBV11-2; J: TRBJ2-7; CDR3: CASSLSVGISYEQYF
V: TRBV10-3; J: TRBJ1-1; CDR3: CSTSDPSTEAFF
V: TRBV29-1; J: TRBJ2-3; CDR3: CSVEGASRADTQYF
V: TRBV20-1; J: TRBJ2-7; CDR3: CSANKEGYEQYF
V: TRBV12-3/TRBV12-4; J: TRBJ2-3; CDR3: CASEKGRVLPDKQYF
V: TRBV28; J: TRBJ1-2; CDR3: CASSYMDGRNYGYTF
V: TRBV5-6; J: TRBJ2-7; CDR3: CASSPIPSYEQYF
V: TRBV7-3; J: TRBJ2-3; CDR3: CASSSLGGGTDTQYF
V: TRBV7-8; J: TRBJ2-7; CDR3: CASSLNRDRGRQQYF
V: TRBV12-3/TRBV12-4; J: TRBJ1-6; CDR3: CANRARVNSPLHF
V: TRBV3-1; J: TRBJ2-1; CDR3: CTSRPSDHNEQLF
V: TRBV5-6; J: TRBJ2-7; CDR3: CASSLWGSSYEQYF
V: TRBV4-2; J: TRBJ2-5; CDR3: CASSKDAGTGETQYF
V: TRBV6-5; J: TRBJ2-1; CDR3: CASRSRQGALQLNEQFF
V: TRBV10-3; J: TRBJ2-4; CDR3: CAIREAGDLKYIQYF
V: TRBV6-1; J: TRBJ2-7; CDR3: CASLDREPYEQYF
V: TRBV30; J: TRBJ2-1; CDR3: CAWSVGNSSYNEQFF
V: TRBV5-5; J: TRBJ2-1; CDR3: CASVRGGQGDEQLF
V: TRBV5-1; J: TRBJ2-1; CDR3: CASSLGLAGNNEQLF
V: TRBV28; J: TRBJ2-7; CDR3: CASSWGYSEQYF
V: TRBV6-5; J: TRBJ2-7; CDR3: CASSAGTRPSEQYF
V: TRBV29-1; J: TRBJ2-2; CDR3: CGVLREDTGELFF
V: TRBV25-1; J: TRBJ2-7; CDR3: CASSPQGYEQYF
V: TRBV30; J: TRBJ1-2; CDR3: CAWSMMGLANYGYAF
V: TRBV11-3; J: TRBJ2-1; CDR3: CASSLGLSNNGQFF
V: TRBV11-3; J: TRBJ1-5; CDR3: CTSGLDLGVAQPQHF